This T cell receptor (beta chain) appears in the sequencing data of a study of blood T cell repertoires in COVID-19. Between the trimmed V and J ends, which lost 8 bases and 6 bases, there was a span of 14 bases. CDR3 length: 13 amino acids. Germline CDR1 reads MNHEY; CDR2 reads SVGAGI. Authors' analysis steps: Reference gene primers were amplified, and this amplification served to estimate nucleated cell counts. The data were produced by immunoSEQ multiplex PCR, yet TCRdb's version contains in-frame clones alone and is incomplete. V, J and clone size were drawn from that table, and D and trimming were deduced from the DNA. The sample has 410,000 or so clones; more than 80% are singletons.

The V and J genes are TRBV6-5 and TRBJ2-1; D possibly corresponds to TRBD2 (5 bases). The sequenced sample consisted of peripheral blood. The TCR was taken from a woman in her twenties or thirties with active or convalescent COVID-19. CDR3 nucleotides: TGTGCCAGCCGGCGACTATCAGTCAATGAGCAGTTCTTC. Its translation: CASRRLSVNEQFF.